These T cell receptor beta chains were read from a single sample in a study of CD8+CD57+ T cells in acquired aplastic anemia. Via MiXCR, TCRdb re-called the reads, giving one row per CDR3 protein. The data show 98,000 or so distinct CDR3 sequences, approximately 49% seen once. The sequenced sample was sorted CD4+, CD8+, or CD8+CD57+ T cells (not recorded which) from PBMCs. Every receptor here comes from a human donor in good health, serving as a control. CDR3s include the opening cysteine and the closing phenylalanine or tryptophan.

v_call: TRBV25-1; cdr3_aa: CASSPGVQNLNSPLHF
v_call: TRBV11-2; cdr3_aa: CASSLDGQGAWTGHEKLFF
v_call: TRBV10-2; cdr3_aa: CASSDQGARTEAFF
v_call: TRBV20-1; cdr3_aa: CSASSVTEAFF
v_call: TRBV2; cdr3_aa: CASSVQGISYEQYF
v_call: TRBV19; cdr3_aa: CASSMGGGAGNEQFF
v_call: TRBV6-4; cdr3_aa: CASSDNPGPAYEQYF
v_call: TRBV19; cdr3_aa: CASSLDRANNEQFF
v_call: TRBV7-9; cdr3_aa: CASSLAGEPQHF
v_call: TRBV12-3/TRBV12-4; cdr3_aa: CASRRPGTGSVAGVNQPQHF
v_call: TRBV25-1; cdr3_aa: CASTSLAGGLNEQFF
v_call: TRBV6-5; cdr3_aa: CASSYSRTEEYGYTF
v_call: TRBV29-1; cdr3_aa: CSATGPGYTF
v_call: TRBV12-3/TRBV12-4; cdr3_aa: CASSWDPGNEQYF
v_call: TRBV15; cdr3_aa: CATSRVGASNQPQHF
v_call: TRBV19; cdr3_aa: CASQGRNQPQHF
v_call: TRBV24-1; cdr3_aa: CATSDLTGDWRFF
v_call: TRBV24-1; cdr3_aa: CATSDSTRGEQYF
v_call: TRBV7-8; cdr3_aa: CASRGQGNYEQYF
v_call: TRBV15; cdr3_aa: CATSRGSIGGAETQYF
v_call: TRBV3-1; cdr3_aa: CASSQSLRVMNTEAFF
v_call: TRBV5-5; cdr3_aa: CASSLAQLTGELFF
v_call: TRBV9; cdr3_aa: CASSPLGAYEQYF
v_call: TRBV5-1; cdr3_aa: CASSLVQSSYEQYF